This T cell receptor beta chain appears in the sequencing data of a study of graft-versus-host responses after intestinal transplantation. Study context: Transplants were multivisceral, liver-intestinal, or isolated intestinal. The study gave all recipients anti-thymocyte globulin induction, then tacrolimus and steroids for roughly 3 years.

Whole-study findings and limits: GvH clones detected in recipient marrow included some appearing first in ileum or blood. Those patients showing graft-donor T cell macrochimerism displayed high graft-versus-host to host-versus-graft clonal ratios in allografts.

A remark on this clone: The antigen is undetermined.

Between the trimmed V and J ends, which lost 9 bases and 0 bases, there was a span of 12 bases. In germline, CDR1 is SGHTS, CDR2 YDEGEE. The CDR3 has 13 amino acids. Clones were read by immunoSEQ multiplex PCR, and TCRdb kept only the in-frame ones, dropping some. In the table there are about 88,000 clones, 85% to 95% of which are singletons. Sequencing was performed on unstimulated CD4+ T cells sorted from spleen or lymph node cells, taken before transplant. The J gene is TRBJ1-1, the V gene TRBV5-8; no clear D gene. This clonotype originated in a human donor who was the organ donor for an intestinal transplant. CDR3 protein: CATRREMNTEAFF. The CDR3 region has the DNA TGTGCCACCCGCCGGGAAATGAACACTGAAGCTTTCTTT. The variable domain in full, with the rest retrieved from reference TRBV5-8 and TRBJ1-1, is EAGVTQSPTHLIKTRGQQATLRCSPISGHTSVYWYQQALGLGLQFLLWYDEGEERNRGNFPPRFSGRQFPNYSSELNVNALELEDSALYLCATRREMNTEAFFGQGTRLTVV.